This TCR beta chain emerged from a study of T cell responses to AZD1222 COVID-19 vaccine. Study results and caveats: Baseline serology detected seropositivity in only a handful of AZD1222 recipients. Within unmutated variant regions lay the reported targets of nearly half of spike-specific TCRs.

The germline V gene encodes CDR1 LGHDT and CDR2 YNNKEL (reference sequence). This CDR3 has 15 residues. Trimming took 0 bases from V and 1 from J, leaving 7 bases between them. This table comes from immunoSEQ multiplex PCR, and its TCRdb copy is limited to in-frame clones, with some not included. Of 120,000 or so clones listed, 80% to 90% are singletons. Worth noting for this clone: Antigen: not known.

The chain combines TRBV3-1 (or the pseudogene TRBV3-2) with TRBJ1-3; D is ambiguous. The TCR originated in an adult in good health. Specimen: peripheral blood, collected on day 0 of AZD1222 vaccination. The DNA of the CDR3 is TGTGCCAGCAGCCAAGATACCACGTCTGGAAACACCATATATTTT. It is translated as CASSQDTTSGNTIYF.